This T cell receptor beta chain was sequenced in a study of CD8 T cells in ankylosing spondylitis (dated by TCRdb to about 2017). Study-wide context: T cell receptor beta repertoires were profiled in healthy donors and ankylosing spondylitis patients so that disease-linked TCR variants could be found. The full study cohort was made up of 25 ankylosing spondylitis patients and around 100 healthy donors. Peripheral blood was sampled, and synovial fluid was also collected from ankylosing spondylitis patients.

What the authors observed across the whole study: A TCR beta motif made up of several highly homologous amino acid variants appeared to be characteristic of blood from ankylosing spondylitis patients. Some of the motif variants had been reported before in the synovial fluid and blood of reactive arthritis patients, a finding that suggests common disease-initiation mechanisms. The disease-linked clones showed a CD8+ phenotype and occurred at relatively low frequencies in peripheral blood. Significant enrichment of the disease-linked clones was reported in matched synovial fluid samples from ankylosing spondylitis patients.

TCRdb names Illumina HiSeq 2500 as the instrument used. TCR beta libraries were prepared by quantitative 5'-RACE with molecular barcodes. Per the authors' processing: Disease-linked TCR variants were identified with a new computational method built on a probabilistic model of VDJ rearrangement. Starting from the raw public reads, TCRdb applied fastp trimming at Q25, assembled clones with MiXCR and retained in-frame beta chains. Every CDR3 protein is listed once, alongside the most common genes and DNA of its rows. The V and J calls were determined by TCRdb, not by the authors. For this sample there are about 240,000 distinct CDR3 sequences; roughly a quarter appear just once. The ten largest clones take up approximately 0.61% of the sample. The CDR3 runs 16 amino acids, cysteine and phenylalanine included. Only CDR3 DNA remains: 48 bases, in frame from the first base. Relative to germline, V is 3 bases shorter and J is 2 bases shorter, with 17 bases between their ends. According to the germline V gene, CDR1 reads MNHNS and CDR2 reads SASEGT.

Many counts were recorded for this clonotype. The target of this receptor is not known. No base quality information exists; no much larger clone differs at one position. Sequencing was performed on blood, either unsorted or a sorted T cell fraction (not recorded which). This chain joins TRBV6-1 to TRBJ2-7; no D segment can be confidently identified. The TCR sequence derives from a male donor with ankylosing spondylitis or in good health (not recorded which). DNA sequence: TGTGCCAGCAGTGACGACCCAAAACTGGGGACCTACGAGCAGTACTTC. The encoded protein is CASSDDPKLGTYEQYF.